The 7 T cell receptor beta chains given below trace back to one sample, sequenced in a study of shared clonotypes between healthy human individuals. Sequencing was performed with immunoSEQ multiplex PCR; in TCRdb, only in-frame clones are kept and a portion is missing. The sample carries 1 million to 1.3 million clones, about four fifths recorded once. Source material: memory CD4+ T cells from PBMCs. The sample's subset: CD45RA-negative fraction. These receptor sequences come from a man aged 18 to 30 in good health. Some clones in this sample may be carry-over from other donors' samples.

This sequence joins TRBV5-5 and TRBJ2-7, with D perhaps matching TRBD1 (6 bases). The V gene lost 2 bases and the J gene lost 0 bases, with 18 bases spanning the gap. CDR1 is SGHKS and CDR2 is YYEKEE in the germline V gene (reference sequence). This CDR3 spans 17 amino acids. CDR3 sequence reads: CASSFLPTGTNSYEQYF. Here the CDR3 DNA reads TGTGCCAGCAGCTTCCTCCCAACCGGGACAAACTCCTACGAGCAGTACTTC.

The CDR3 here is CASTRLAGVVADTQYF. As DNA, the CDR3 is TGCGCCAGCACTAGACTAGCGGGAGTGGTGGCAGATACGCAGTATTTT. The rearrangement uses TRBV10-2 and TRBJ2-3; 12 bases line up with TRBD2. The CDR3 extends over 16 amino acids. V gave up 7 bases and J gave up 4 bases; unmatched junction bases: 9. In germline, CDR1 is WSHSY, CDR2 SAAADI.

This clone was observed a single time. A read error may produce the germline difference seen at one junction end. This chain uses TRBV28 with TRBJ2-7, with 13 bases matching TRBD2. Germline V lookup: CDR1 MDHEN, CDR2 SYDVKM. There are 16 residues in the CDR3. The CDR3 sequence is CASSLSSLGTSGIRNF. The DNA for the CDR3 is TGTGCCAGCAGTTTATCATCCCTCGGGACTAGCGGGATACGGAACTTC.

The rearrangement joins TRBV27 to TRBJ1-5; TRBD1 aligns across 11 bases. Germline V gives CDR1 MNHEY, CDR2 SMNVEV (reference sequence). The J segment lost 7 bases and the V segment lost 4 bases, leaving 12 bases of the junction unmatched. CDR3 size: 17 residues. The CDR3 is CASSSLTGTGGKQPQHF. The CDR3 DNA reads TGTGCCAGCAGTTCGTTGACCGGGACAGGGGGTAAGCAGCCCCAGCATTTT.

The genes are TRBV20-1 and TRBJ1-2; D not resolved. Trimming shortened V by 1 base and J by 6 bases, and 6 bases separated the two germline ends. The CDR3 runs to 11 residues. Germline CDR1 DFQATT, CDR2 SNEGSKA (reference sequence). The CDR3 sequence: CSARGPDGYTF. CDR3 coding DNA: TGCAGTGCTAGAGGCCCGGATGGCTACACCTTC.

The V and J genes are TRBV4-2 and TRBJ1-2; tentatively, D is TRBD1 (5 bases). V was clipped by 0 bases and J by 5 bases, with 10 bases between them. Germline CDR1 and CDR2: LGHNA and YNFKEQ. The CDR3 sequence is 14 residues long. CDR3 sequence reads: CASSQDRRQYGYTF. CDR3 bases: TGTGCCAGCAGCCAAGACAGGCGACAGTATGGCTACACCTTC.

The gene calls are TRBV5-4 and TRBJ1-3, with no clear D. V was clipped by 3 bases and J by 0 bases, with 22 bases between them. The germline CDR1 and CDR2 sequences are SGHNT and YYREEE (reference sequence). The CDR3 spans 19 residues. The CDR3 nucleotides read TGTGCCAGCAGCTCTATGGGTTTATCCGGGGAGAGCTCTGGAAACACCATATATTTT. Protein: CASSSMGLSGESSGNTIYF. Combining the CDR3 with reference TRBV5-4 and TRBJ1-3 gives the whole variable domain ETGVTQSPTHLIKTRGQQVTLRCSSQSGHNTVSWYQQALGQGPQFIFQYYREEENGRGNFPPRFSGLQFPNYSSELNVNALELDDSALYLCASSSMGLSGESSGNTIYFGEGSWLTVV.